The 20 T cell receptor beta chains below come from one sample, sequenced in a study of PD-1 blockade in classical Hodgkin lymphoma. Sequencing used immunoSEQ multiplex PCR; TCRdb keeps in-frame clones, though not all of them. The table records 110,000 or so clones, approximately 89% of them present only once. The time point denotes: cycle 4 day 1 (C4D1), after five to seven weeks of nivolumab. All patients relapsed after autologous stem cell transplantation, and brentuximab vedotin exposure varied. This sample comprised peripheral blood mononuclear cells (PBMCs), obtained before the fourth cycle of nivolumab. These receptors originate from a human donor with classical Hodgkin lymphoma.

In its sample, this clone was seen a few times. The chain uses TRBV7-9 and TRBJ1-4, with D possibly TRBD1 on 6 matching bases. Germline lookup yields CDR1 SEHNR and CDR2 FQNEAQ (reference sequence). The CDR3 extends over 15 amino acids. V lost 0 bases to trimming and J lost 6 bases, with 11 bases between them. The CDR3 region is CASSLAGGRDEKLFF. The CDR3 region has the DNA TGTGCCAGCAGCTTAGCGGGGGGGCGTGATGAAAAACTGTTTTTT.

V and J are TRBV6-5 and TRBJ1-2; the D gene is possibly TRBD1 (6 bases). From germline, CDR1 is MNHEY and CDR2 SVGAGI. This CDR3 comprises 15 residues. The V and J ends lost 7 bases and 5 bases respectively, with 20 bases between them. CDR3 region: CASTQTVGGWYGYTF. The CDR3, as DNA: TGTGCCAGCACTCAGACTGTGGGGGGCTGGTATGGCTACACCTTC.

The rearrangement joins TRBV13 to TRBJ1-2; tentatively, D is TRBD1 (5 bases). V was shortened by 4 bases and J by 8 bases, with 17 bases between the two germline ends. This CDR3 has 14 amino acids. Germline lookup yields CDR1 PRHDT and CDR2 FYEKMQ (reference sequence). CDR3 region: CASSSNRRLGGYTF. The CDR3 DNA reads as TGTGCCAGCAGCTCCAACAGGCGCCTAGGAGGCTACACCTTC.

This clone was seen once. This sequence joins TRBV27 and TRBJ2-5; no definite D call. From germline, CDR1 is MNHEY and CDR2 SMNVEV (reference sequence). The CDR3 totals 16 residues. Trimming cost V 6 bases and J 0 bases, with 17 bases left between them. The chain's CDR3 is CASSRTTASYQETQYF. CDR3 DNA: TGTGCCAGCAGCCGCACTACAGCCTCGTACCAAGAGACCCAGTACTTC.

V usage is TRBV7-9 and J usage is TRBJ2-1; 11 bases are shared with TRBD2. The germline V gene has CDR1 SEHNR and CDR2 FQNEAQ (reference sequence). V lost 5 bases to trimming and J lost 7 bases; unmatched junction nucleotides: 10. The CDR3 consists of 16 residues. The CDR3 here is CASSPGLAGGKNEQFF. DNA of the CDR3: TGTGCCAGCAGCCCCGGGCTAGCGGGAGGAAAAAATGAGCAGTTCTTC.

V gene TRBV9 combines with J gene TRBJ1-1; D may be TRBD1 (6 bases). V was trimmed by 0 bases and J by 13 bases, leaving 16 bases between them. The V gene's germline CDR1 is SGDLS and CDR2 YYNGEE. The CDR3 loop spans 13 amino acids. The CDR3 is CASSVATDRQVFF. CDR3 bases: TGTGCCAGCAGCGTAGCTACGGACAGACAGGTTTTCTTT.

The chain uses TRBV7-6 and TRBJ2-1; TRBD2 matches at 7 bases. The CDR3 totals 16 residues. Unmatched junction bases numbered 8, after V lost 1 base and J lost 5 bases. Germline V CDR1 and CDR2: SGHVS, FNYEAQ. This chain's CDR3 is CASSLGGGGLDNEQFF. The CDR3 DNA reads as TGTGCCAGCAGCTTAGGGGGGGGAGGGCTAGACAATGAGCAGTTCTTC.

The rearrangement uses TRBV5-1 and TRBJ2-2; 7 bases match TRBD1. The V and J ends lost 3 bases and 0 bases, in that order; junction bases with no gene match: 8. The germline V gene has CDR1 SGHRS and CDR2 YFSETQ. The CDR3 is 17 residues long. This CDR3 reads CASSSQGSAANTGELFF. DNA of the CDR3: TGCGCCAGCAGCTCACAGGGGTCGGCCGCGAACACCGGGGAGCTGTTTTTT.

The chain joins TRBV7-8 to TRBJ2-3; unclear D gene. CDR3 length equals 12 residues. Trimming took 2 bases from V and 4 from J, leaving 4 bases between them. CDR1 is SGHVS and CDR2 is FQNEAQ in the germline V gene. The CDR3 bases are TGTGCCAGCAGCTTAACGGCAGATACGCAGTATTTT. Its protein product is CASSLTADTQYF.

The chain links TRBV7-9 to TRBJ1-5; the D is unclear. The CDR3 covers 14 residues. Germline V gene lookup returns CDR1 SEHNR and CDR2 FQNEAQ (reference sequence). The ends were cut back, 5 bases at V and 1 base at J, with 9 bases in the middle. CDR3 sequence reads: CASSPLESNQPQHF. CDR3 nucleotides: TGTGCCAGCAGCCCCTTGGAGAGCAATCAGCCCCAGCATTTT.

The chain carries TRBV6-1 and TRBJ1-1; D is unresolved. There are 13 residues in the CDR3. From germline, CDR1 is MNHNS and CDR2 SASEGT. V was pared by 1 base and J by 6 bases, with 9 bases between. This CDR3 reads CASSEVPRAEAFF. The CDR3 DNA is TGTGCCAGCAGTGAAGTGCCGCGGGCTGAAGCTTTCTTT.

In DNA form, the CDR3 reads TGTGCCAGCTCAGGGACAGGGACTGAAGCTTTCTTT. It encodes CASSGTGTEAFF. The rearrangement links TRBV18 to TRBJ1-1; 9 positions match TRBD1. CDR1 is KGHSH and CDR2 is LQKENI in the germline V gene. The CDR3 covers 12 residues. V lost 5 bases and J lost 5; bases outside the gene matches: 0.

V gene TRBV2 combines with J gene TRBJ1-1; tentative D call: TRBD1 (6 bases). From germline, CDR1 is SNHLY and CDR2 FYNNEI. The V end lost 0 bases, the J end lost 7 bases, and 15 bases lay between the germline ends. The CDR3 consists of 15 residues. The CDR3 sequence is CASSEAEGGYSEAFF. Written as DNA, the CDR3 is TGTGCCAGCAGTGAAGCGGAAGGGGGTTACAGTGAAGCTTTCTTT.

This clone has more than one count but fewer than ten. The V and J genes are TRBV2 and TRBJ2-6; TRBD1 is a possible D gene (5 bases). V dropped 6 bases and J dropped 1 base, with 7 bases sitting between them. CDR1 and CDR2 (germline): SNHLY, FYNNEI. This CDR3 is 14 amino acids long. The CDR3 loop is CASRRQSGANVLTF. The CDR3 coding sequence is TGTGCCAGCAGGAGACAGTCTGGGGCCAACGTCCTGACTTTC.

V usage is TRBV6-5 and J usage is TRBJ1-4; D not resolved. Trimming took 2 bases from V and 8 from J, leaving 9 bases between them. There are 13 residues in the CDR3. The V gene's germline CDR1 is MNHEY and CDR2 SVGAGI. For the CDR3, the DNA is TGTGCCAGCAGTTACGAGGCCGGAGAAAAACTGTTTTTT. This encodes CASSYEAGEKLFF.

The chain combines TRBV7-8 with TRBJ1-2; D is possibly TRBD1 (5 bases). V lost 1 base, J lost 7 bases, and 13 bases lay in between. Germline V gene lookup returns CDR1 SGHVS and CDR2 FQNEAQ. The CDR3 totals 14 residues. The CDR3 here is CASSLGGTRSGYTF. The CDR3 DNA sequence: TGTGCCAGCAGCTTAGGCGGGACCCGGAGTGGCTACACCTTC.

The chain couples TRBV6-5 to TRBJ1-2; no clear D gene. V lost 0 bases and J 5 bases, leaving 10 bases between the germline ends. CDR1 and CDR2 from the germline V gene are MNHEY and SVGAGI. The length of the CDR3 is 14 residues. The CDR3 sequence: CASSYSAGRYGYTF. The CDR3 nucleotides are TGTGCCAGCAGTTACTCGGCCGGGAGATATGGCTACACCTTC.

The chain links TRBV30 to TRBJ2-3, with D possibly being TRBD1 or TRBD2 (6 bases each). Germline V gene sequence: CDR1 GTSNPN, CDR2 SVGIG (reference sequence). Trimming shortened V by 0 bases and J by 2 bases, and 15 bases separated the two germline ends. The CDR3 has 16 residues. CDR3 DNA: TGTGCCTGGAGTGTCGGCCTAGGGGGGTTCACAGATACGCAGTATTTT. Its protein product is CAWSVGLGGFTDTQYF. The whole variable domain, remainder taken from reference TRBV30 and TRBJ2-3, is SQTIHQWPATLVQPVGSPLSLECTVEGTSNPNLYWYRQAAGRGLQLLFYSVGIGQISSEVPQNLSASRPQDRQFILSSKKLLLSDSGFYLCAWSVGLGGFTDTQYFGPGTRLTVL.

The chain combines TRBV11-2 with TRBJ2-1; weak D call: TRBD2 (6 bases). In germline, CDR1 is SGHAT, CDR2 FQNNGV. The CDR3 covers 19 residues. V was shortened by 1 base and J by 0 bases, with 19 bases between the two germline ends. The CDR3 is CASSLAGLVSSSSYNEQFF. The CDR3, as DNA: TGTGCCAGCAGCTTAGCGGGACTTGTGTCCTCGAGCTCCTACAATGAGCAGTTCTTC. The full variable domain, rest sourced from reference TRBV11-2 and TRBJ2-1, is EAGVAQSPRYKIIEKRQSVAFWCNPISGHATLYWYQQILGQGPKLLIQFQNNGVVDDSQLPKDRFSAERLKGVDSTLKIQPAKLEDSAVYLCASSLAGLVSSSSYNEQFFGPGTRLTVL.

V is TRBV10-1 and J is TRBJ1-4; 8 nucleotides match TRBD1. Germline CDR1 WNHNN, CDR2 SYGVQD (reference sequence). J lost 5 bases, V lost 0 bases, and 8 bases had no gene match. CDR3 length equals 17 residues. In DNA, the CDR3 is TGCGCCAGCAGTGAGTCGGGAGCCGGGACAGGCAATGAAAAACTGTTTTTT. It encodes CASSESGAGTGNEKLFF.